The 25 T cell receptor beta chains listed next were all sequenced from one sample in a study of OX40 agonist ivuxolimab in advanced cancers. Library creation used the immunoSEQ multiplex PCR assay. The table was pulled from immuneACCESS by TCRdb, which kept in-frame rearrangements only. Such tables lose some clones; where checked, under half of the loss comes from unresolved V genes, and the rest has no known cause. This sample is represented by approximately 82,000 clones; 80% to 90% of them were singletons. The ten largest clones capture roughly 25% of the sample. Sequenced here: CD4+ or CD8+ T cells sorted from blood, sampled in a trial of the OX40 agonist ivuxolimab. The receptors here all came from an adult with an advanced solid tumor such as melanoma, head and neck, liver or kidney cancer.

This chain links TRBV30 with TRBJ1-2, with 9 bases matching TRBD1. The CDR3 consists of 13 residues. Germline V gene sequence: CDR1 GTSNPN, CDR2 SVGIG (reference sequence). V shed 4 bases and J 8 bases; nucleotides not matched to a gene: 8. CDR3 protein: CAWKGQGRGGYTF. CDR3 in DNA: TGTGCCTGGAAGGGACAGGGCCGAGGCGGCTACACCTTC.

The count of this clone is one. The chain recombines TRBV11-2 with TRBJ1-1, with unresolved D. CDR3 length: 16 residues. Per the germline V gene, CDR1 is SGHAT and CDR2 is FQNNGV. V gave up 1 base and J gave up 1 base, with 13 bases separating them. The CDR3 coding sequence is TGTGCCAGCAGCTTAGCCGCTGCTAGACAGAACACTGAAGCTTTCTTT. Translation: CASSLAAARQNTEAFF.

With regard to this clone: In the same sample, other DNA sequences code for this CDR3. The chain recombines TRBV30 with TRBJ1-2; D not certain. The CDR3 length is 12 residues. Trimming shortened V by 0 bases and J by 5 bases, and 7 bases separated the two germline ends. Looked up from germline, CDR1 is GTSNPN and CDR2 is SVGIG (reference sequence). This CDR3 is CAWSVGGYGYTF. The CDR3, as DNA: TGTGCCTGGAGTGTAGGCGGATATGGCTACACCTTC. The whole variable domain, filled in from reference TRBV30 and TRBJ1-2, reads SQTIHQWPATLVQPVGSPLSLECTVEGTSNPNLYWYRQAAGRGLQLLFYSVGIGQISSEVPQNLSASRPQDRQFILSSKKLLLSDSGFYLCAWSVGGYGYTFGSGTRLTVV.

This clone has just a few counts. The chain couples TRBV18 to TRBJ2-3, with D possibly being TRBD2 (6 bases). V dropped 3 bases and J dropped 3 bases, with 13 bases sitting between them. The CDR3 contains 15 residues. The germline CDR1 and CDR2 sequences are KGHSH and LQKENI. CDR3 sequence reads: CASSPQPGGTDTQYF. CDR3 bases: TGTGCCAGCTCACCTCAACCCGGGGGAACAGATACGCAGTATTTT. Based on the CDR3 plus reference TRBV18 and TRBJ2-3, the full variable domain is NAGVMQNPRHLVRRRGQEARLRCSPMKGHSHVYWYRQLPEEGLKFMVYLQKENIIDESGMPKERFSAEFPKEGPSILRIQQVVRGDSAAYFCASSPQPGGTDTQYFGPGTRLTVL.

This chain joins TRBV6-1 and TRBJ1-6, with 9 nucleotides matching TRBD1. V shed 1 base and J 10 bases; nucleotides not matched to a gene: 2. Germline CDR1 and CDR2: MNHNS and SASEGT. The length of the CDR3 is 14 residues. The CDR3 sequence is CASSEDRGRSPLHF. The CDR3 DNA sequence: TGTGCCAGCAGTGAAGACAGGGGGCGGTCACCCCTCCACTTT.

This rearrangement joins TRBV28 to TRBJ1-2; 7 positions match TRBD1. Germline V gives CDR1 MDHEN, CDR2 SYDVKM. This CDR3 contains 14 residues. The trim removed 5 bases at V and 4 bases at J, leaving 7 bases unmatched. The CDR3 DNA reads TGTGCCAGCAGTCGGGACAGTTTGATCTATGGCTACACCTTC. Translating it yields CASSRDSLIYGYTF.

The CDR3 nucleotides are TGTGCCAGCAGCCCCCAAGGTGGTAGCGGAGAGACCCAGTACTTC. Its protein is CASSPQGGSGETQYF. The chain combines TRBV7-9 with TRBJ2-5; D possibly corresponds to TRBD2 (6 bases). Trimming cost V 5 bases and J 4 bases, with 17 bases left between them. Germline assignment: CDR1 SEHNR and CDR2 FQNEAQ (reference sequence). The CDR3 covers 15 residues.

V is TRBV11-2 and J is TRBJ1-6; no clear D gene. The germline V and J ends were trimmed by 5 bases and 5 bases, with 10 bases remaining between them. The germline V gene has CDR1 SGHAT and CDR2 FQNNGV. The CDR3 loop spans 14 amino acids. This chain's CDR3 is CASSRTHNNSPLHF. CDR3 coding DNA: TGTGCCAGCAGCCGGACGCATAATAATTCACCCCTCCACTTT.

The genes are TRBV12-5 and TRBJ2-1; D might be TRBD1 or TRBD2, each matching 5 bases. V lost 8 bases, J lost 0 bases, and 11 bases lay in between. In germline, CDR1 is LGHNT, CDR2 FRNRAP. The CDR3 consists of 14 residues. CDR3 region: CASRGVSSYNEQFF. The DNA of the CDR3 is TGTGCTAGTCGGGGCGTAAGCTCCTACAATGAGCAGTTCTTC.

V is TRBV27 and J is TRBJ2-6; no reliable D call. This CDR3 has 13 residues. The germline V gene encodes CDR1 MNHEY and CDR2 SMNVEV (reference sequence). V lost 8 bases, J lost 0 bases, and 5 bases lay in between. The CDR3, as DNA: TGTGCCAGCCGTTCCTCTGGGGCCAACGTCCTGACTTTC. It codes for CASRSSGANVLTF.

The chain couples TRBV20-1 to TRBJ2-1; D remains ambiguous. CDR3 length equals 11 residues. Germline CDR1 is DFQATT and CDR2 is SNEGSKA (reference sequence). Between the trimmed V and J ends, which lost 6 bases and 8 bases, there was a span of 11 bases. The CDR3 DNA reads TGCAGTGCCAGGAATGTAGATGAGCAGTTCTTC. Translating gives CSARNVDEQFF.

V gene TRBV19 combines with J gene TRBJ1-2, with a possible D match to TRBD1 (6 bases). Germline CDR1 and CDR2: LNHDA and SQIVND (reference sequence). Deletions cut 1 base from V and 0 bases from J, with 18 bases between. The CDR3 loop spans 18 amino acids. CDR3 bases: TGTGCCAGTAGTATAGGGACAGCGGTAACCTCAGCTAACTATGGCTACACCTTC. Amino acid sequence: CASSIGTAVTSANYGYTF.

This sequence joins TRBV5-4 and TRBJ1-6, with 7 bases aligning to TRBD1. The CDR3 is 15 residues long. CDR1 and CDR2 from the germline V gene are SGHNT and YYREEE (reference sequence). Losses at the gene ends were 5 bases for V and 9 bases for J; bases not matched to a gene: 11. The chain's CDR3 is CASRFGTDTGSPLHF. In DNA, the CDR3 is TGTGCCAGCAGGTTCGGGACAGACACTGGTTCACCCCTCCACTTT.

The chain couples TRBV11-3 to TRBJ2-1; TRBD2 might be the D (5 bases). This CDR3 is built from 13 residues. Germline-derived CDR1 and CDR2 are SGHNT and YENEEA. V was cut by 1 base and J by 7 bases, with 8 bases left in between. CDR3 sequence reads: CASSLALANEQFF. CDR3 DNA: TGTGCCAGCAGCTTAGCTCTAGCTAATGAGCAGTTCTTC. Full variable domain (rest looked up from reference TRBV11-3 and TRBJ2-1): EAGVVQSPRYKIIEKKQPVAFWCNPISGHNTLYWYLQNLGQGPELLIRYENEEAVDDSQLPKDRFSAERLKGVDSTLKIQPAELGDSAVYLCASSLALANEQFFGPGTRLTVL.

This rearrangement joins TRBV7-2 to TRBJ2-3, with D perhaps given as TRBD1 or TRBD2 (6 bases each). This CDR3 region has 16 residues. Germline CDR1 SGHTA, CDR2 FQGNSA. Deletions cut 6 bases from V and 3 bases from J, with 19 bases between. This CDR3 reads CASRKGGNAQTDTQYF. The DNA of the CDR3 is TGTGCCAGCAGGAAAGGGGGGAACGCACAGACAGATACGCAGTATTTT.

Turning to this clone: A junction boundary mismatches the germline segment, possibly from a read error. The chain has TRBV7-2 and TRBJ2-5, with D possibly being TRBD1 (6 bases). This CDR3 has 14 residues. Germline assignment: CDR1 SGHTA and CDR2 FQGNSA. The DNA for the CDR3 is TGTGCCAGCAGTTTAGGGACAATCCAAGAGACCCAGTACTTC. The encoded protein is CASSLGTIQETQYF.

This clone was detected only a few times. CDR3 residues: CASSLLGETQYF. The CDR3 DNA is TGTGCCAGCAGTTTATTGGGGGAGACCCAGTACTTC. The chain combines TRBV27 with TRBJ2-5; D is unclear. CDR1 and CDR2 (germline): MNHEY, SMNVEV (reference sequence). The V and J ends lost 1 base and 5 bases respectively, with 5 bases between them. The CDR3 consists of 12 residues.

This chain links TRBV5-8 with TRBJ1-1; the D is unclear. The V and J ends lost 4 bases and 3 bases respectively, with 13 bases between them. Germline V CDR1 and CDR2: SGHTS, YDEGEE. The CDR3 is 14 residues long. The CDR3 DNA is TGTGCCAGCAGCCGTAGGTTTCGGGACACTGAAGCTTTCTTT. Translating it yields CASSRRFRDTEAFF.

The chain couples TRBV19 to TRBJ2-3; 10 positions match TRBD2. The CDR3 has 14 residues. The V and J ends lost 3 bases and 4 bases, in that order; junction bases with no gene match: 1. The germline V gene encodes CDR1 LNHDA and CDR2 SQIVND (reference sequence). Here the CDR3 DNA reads TGTGCCAGTAGTATTAGCGGGAGGCCAGATACGCAGTATTTT. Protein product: CASSISGRPDTQYF. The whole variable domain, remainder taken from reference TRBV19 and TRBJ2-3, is DGGITQSPKYLFRKEGQNVTLSCEQNLNHDAMYWYRQDPGQGLRLIYYSQIVNDFQKGDIAEGYSVSREKKESFPLTVTSAQKNPTAFYLCASSISGRPDTQYFGPGTRLTVL.

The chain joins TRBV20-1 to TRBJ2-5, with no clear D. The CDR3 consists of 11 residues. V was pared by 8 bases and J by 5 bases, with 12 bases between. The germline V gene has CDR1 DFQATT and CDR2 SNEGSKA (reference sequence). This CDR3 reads CSSHTGETQYF. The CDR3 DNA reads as TGCAGTTCTCACACTGGGGAGACCCAGTACTTC.

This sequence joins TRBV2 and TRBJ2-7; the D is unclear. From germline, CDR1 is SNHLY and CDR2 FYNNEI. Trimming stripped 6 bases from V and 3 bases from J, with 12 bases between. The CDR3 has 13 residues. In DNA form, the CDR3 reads TGTGCCAGCAGCGGTGCTCTCAACTACGAGCAGTACTTC. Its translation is CASSGALNYEQYF.

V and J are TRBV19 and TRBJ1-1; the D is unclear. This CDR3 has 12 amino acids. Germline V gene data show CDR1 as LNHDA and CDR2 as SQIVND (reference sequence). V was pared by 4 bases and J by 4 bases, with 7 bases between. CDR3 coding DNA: TGTGCCAGTAGTACCCGCCTCACTGAAGCTTTCTTT. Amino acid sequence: CASSTRLTEAFF.

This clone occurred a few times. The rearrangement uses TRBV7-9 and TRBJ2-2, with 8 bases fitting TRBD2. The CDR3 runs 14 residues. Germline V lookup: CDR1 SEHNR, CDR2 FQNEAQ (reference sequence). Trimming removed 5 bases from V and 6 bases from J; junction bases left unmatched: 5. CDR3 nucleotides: TGTGCCAGCAGCACCGGGACTAGATCCGGGGAGCTGTTTTTT. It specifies CASSTGTRSGELFF.

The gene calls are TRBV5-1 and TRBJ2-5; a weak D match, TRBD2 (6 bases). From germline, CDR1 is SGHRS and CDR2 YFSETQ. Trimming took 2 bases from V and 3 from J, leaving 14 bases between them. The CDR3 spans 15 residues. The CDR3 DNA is TGCGCCAGCAGCTTCCTCGGGACTGCCGAAGAGACCCAGTACTTC. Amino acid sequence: CASSFLGTAEETQYF.

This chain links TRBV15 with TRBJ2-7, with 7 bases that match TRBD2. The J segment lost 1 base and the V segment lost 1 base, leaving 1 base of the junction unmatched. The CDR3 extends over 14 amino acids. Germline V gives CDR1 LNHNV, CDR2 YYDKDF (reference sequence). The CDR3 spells CATSRVGGSYEQYF. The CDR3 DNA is TGTGCCACCAGCAGAGTCGGGGGGTCCTACGAGCAGTACTTC.